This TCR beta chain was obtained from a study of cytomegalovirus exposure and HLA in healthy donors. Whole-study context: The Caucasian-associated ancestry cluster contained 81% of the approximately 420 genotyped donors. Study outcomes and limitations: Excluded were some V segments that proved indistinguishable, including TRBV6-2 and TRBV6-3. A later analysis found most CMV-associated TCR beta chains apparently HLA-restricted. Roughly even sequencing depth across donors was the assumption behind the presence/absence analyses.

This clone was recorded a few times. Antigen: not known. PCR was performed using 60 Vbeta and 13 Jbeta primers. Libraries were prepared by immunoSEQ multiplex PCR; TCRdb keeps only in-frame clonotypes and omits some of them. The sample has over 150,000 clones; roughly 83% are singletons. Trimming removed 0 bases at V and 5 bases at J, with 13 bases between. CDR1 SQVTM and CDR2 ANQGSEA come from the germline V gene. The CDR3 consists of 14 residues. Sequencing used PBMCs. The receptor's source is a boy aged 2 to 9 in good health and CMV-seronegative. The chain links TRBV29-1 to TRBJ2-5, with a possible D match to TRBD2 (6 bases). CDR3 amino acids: CSVEETGAGETQYF. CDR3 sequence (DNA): TGCAGCGTTGAAGAGACGGGAGCGGGCGAGACCCAGTACTTC.